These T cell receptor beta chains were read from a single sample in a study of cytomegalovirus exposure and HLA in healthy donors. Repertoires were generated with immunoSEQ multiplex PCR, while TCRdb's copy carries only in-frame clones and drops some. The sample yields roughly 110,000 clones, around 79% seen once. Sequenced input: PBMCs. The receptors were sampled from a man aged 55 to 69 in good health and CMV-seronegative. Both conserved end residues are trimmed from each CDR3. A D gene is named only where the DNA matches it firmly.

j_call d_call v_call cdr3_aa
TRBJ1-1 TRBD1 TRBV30 AWSVRGTGGWSHNNRTAEAF
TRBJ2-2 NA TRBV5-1 ASSLVGTNTGELF
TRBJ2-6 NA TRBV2 ASREDRTGANVLT
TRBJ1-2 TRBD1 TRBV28 ASSSGQGARGYT
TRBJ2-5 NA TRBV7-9 ASSLRESKD
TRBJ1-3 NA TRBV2 ASSERRDSWAGNTIY
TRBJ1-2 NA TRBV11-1 ASSFSGVEYYGYT
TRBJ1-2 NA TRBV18 ASSPPDRSNYGYT
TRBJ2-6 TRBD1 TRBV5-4 ASSKGQGNSGANVLT
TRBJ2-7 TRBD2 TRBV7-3 ASSESGGGPYEQY
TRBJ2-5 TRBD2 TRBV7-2 ASSFLAGAQETQY
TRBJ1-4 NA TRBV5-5 ASRRALGTNEKLF
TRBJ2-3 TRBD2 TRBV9 ASSAHGGARTDTQY
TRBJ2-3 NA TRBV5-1 ASSSSVSYTDTQY
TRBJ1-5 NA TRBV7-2 ASSLKGSNQPQH
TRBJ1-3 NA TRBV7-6 ASSYHLPGQSGNTIY
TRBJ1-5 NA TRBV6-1 ASSERGGSGQPQH
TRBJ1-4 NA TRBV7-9 ASSLDGQWEKLF
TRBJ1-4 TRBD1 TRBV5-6 ASSETGLGEKLF
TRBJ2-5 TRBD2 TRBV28 ASSGGGETQY
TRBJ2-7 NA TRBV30 AWSEGSPVNGYEQY
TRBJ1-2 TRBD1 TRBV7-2 ASSRTGTNYGYT
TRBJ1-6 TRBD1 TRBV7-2 ASKGQSSYNSPLH
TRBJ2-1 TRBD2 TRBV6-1 ASIFGLAGYNEQF
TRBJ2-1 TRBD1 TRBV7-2 ASSSPDRGLTYYNEQF
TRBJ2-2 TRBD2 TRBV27 ASSSGLGAGELF
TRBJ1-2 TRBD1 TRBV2 ASRLDRGRNYGYT
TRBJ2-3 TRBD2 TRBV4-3 ASSQGLAGATDTQY
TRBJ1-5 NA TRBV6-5 ASSRLGGDGQPQH
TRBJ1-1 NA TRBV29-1 SVGIMRTEAF
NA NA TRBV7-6 ASSLEGNSYEQY
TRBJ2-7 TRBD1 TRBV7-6 ASSSLPTGGQQY
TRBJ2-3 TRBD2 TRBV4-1 ASSQSGGLLAGKDTQY
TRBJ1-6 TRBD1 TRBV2 ASSTQGALNSPLH
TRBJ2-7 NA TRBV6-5 ASSSPTAYEQY
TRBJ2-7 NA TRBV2 ASSPPGHNSYEQY
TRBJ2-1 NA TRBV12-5 ASGLVGEGYDNEQF
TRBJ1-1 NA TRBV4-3 ASSPKLGTPSTEAF
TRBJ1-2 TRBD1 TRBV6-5 ASSPTQGGGGYT
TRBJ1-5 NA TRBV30 AWGPGRINQPQH
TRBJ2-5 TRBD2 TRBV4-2 ASSPGLAGDTVETQY
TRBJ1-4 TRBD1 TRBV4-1 ASSTPGTGIEKLF